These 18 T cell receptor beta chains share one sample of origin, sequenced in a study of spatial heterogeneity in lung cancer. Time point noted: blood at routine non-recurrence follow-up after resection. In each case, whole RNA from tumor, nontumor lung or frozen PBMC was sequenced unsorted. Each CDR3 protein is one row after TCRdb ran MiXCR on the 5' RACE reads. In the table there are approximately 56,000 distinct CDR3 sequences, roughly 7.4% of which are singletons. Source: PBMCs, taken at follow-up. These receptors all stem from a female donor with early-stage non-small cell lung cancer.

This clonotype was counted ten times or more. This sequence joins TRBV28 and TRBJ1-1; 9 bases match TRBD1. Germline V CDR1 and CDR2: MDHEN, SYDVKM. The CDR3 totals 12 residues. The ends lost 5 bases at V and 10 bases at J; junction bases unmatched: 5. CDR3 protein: CASSLRQGVAFF. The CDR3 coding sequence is TGTGCCAGCAGTCTCAGACAGGGGGTAGCTTTCTTT.

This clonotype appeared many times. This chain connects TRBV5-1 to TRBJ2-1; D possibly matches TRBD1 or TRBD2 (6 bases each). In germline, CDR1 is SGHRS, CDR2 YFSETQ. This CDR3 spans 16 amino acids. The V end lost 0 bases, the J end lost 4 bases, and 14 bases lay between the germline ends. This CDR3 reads CASSLGSGAGYNEQFF. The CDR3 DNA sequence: TGCGCCAGCAGCTTGGGCTCAGGGGCGGGGTACAATGAGCAGTTCTTC. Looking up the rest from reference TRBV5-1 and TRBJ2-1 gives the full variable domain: KAGVTQTPRYLIKTRGQQVTLSCSPISGHRSVSWYQQTPGQGLQFLFEYFSETQRNKGNFPGRFSGRQFSNSRSEMNVSTLELGDSALYLCASSLGSGAGYNEQFFGPGTRLTVL.

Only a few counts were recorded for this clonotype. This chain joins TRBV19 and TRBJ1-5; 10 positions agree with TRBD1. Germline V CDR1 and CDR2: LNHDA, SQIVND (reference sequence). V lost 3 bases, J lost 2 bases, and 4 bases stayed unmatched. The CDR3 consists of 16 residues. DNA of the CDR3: TGTGCCAGTAGTATTACAGGGACAGGGGGCAATCAGCCCCAGCATTTT. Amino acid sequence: CASSITGTGGNQPQHF.

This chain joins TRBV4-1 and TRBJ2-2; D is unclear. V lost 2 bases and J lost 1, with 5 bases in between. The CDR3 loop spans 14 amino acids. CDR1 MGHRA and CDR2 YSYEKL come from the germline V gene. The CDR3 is CASSQLENTGELFF. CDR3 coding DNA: TGCGCCAGCAGCCAACTAGAGAACACCGGGGAGCTGTTTTTT.

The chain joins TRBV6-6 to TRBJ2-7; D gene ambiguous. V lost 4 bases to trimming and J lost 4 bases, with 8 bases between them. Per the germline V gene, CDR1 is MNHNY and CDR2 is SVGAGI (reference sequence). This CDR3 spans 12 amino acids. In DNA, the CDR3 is TGTGCCAGCAGTTCGGAAGCTTACGAGCAGTACTTC. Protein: CASSSEAYEQYF.

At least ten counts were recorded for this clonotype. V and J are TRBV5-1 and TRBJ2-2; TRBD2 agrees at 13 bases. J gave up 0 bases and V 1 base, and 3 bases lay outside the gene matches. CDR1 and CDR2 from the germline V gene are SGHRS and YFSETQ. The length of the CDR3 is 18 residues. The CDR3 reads CASSLYGTSGANTGELFF. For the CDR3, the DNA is TGCGCCAGCAGCTTGTATGGGACTAGCGGGGCGAACACCGGGGAGCTGTTTTTT.

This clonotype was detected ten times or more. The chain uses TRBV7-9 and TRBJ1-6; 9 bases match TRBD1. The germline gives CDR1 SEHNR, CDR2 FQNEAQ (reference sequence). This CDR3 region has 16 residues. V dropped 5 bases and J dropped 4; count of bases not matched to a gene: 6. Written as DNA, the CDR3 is TGTGCCAGCAGCCTGGGACAGGGTTTTTATAATTCACCCCTCCACTTT. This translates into CASSLGQGFYNSPLHF.

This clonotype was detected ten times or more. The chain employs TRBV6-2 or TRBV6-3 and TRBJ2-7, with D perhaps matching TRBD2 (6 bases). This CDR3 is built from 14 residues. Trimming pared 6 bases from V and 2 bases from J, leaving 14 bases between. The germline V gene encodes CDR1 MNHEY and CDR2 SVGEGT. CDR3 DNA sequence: TGTGCCAGCAGCGGAGGGCAGCCCCCCTACGAGCAGTACTTC. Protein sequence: CASSGGQPPYEQYF.

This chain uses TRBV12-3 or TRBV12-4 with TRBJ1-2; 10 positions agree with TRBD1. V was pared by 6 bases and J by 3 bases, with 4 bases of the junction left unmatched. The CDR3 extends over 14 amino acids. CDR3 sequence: CASSTGTGDYGYTF. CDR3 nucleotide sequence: TGTGCCAGCAGCACCGGGACAGGGGACTATGGCTACACCTTC.

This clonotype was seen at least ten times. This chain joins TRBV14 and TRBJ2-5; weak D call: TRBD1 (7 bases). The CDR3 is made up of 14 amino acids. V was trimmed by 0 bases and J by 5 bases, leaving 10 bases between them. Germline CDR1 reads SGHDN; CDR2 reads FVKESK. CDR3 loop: CASSQDRGRETQYF. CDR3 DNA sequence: TGTGCCAGCAGCCAAGACAGGGGGAGGGAGACCCAGTACTTC.

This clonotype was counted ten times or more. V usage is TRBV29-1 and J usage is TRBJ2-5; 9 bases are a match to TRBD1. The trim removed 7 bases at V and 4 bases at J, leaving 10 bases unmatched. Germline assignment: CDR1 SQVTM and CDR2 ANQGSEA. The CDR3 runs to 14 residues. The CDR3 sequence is CSAGTGGVGETQYF. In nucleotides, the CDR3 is TGCAGCGCCGGAACAGGGGGCGTAGGAGAGACCCAGTACTTC.

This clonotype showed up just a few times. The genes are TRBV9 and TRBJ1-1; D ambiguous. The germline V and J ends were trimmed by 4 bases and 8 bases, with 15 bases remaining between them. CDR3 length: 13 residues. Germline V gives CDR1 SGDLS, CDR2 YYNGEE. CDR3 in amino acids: CASSPREKGEAFF. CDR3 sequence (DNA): TGTGCCAGCAGCCCTCGTGAGAAAGGGGAAGCTTTCTTT. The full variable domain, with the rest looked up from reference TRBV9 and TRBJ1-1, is DSGVTQTPKHLITATGQRVTLRCSPRSGDLSVYWYQQSLDQGLQFLIQYYNGEERAKGNILERFSAQQFPDLHSELNLSSLELGDSALYFCASSPREKGEAFFGQGTRLTVV.

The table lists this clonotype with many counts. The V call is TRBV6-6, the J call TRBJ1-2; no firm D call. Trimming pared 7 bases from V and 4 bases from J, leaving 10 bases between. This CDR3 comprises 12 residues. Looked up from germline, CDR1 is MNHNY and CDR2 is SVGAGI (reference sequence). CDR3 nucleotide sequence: TGTGCCAGCACCCAAGTTGGCTATGGCTACACCTTC. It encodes CASTQVGYGYTF.

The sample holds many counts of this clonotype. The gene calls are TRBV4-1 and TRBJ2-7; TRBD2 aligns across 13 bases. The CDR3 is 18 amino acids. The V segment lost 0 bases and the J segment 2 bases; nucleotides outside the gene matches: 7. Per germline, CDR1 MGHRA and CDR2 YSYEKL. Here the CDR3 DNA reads TGCGCCAGCAGCCAAGATTCAGGACTAGCGGGGGCCACCTACGAGCAGTACTTC. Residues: CASSQDSGLAGATYEQYF.

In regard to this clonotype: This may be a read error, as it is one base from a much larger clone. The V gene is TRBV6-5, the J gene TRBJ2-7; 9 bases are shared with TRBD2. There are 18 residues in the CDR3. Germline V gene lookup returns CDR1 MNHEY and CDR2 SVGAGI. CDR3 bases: TGTGCCAGCAGTTACAACCGAGGTAGCGGGGGCTACACCTACGACCAGTACTTC. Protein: CASSYNRGSGGYTYDQYF.

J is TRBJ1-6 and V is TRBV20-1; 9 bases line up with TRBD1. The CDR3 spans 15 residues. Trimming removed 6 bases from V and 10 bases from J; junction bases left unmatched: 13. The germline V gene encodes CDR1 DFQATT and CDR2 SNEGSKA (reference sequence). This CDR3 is CSALPLQGAKSPLHF. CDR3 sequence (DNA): TGCAGTGCCTTACCCCTACAGGGGGCAAAGTCACCCCTCCACTTT.

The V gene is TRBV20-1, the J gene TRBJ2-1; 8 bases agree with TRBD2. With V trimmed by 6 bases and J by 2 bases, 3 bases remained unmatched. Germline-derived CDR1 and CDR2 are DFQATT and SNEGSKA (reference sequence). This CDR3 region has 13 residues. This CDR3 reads CSARTSPYNEQFF. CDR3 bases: TGCAGTGCCAGGACTAGCCCCTACAATGAGCAGTTCTTC.

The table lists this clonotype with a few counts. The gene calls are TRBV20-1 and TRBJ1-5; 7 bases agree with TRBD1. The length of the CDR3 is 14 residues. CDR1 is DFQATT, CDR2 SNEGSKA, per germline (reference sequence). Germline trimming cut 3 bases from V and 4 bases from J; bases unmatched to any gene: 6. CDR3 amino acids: CSASGDRVNQPQHF. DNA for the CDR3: TGCAGTGCTAGTGGGGACAGAGTTAATCAGCCCCAGCATTTT.